One sample yielded the 29 T cell receptor beta chains listed below, sequenced in a study of blood T cells in healthy people across ages. With a J-beta primer mix and a sample-barcoded 5' primer, a second PCR ran about 7 to 12 cycles. TCRdb processed the 5' RACE reads anew with MiXCR; each CDR3 protein has one entry. The profile shows roughly 500,000 distinct CDR3 sequences, about 25% of them singletons. Sequencing was done on a sample of blood. Receptors originate from a woman aged 70-85 years in good health.

In DNA, the CDR3 is TGTGCCAGCAACTGGGTTTTGTTTTTT. Residues: CASNWVLFF. V and J are TRBV4-2 and TRBJ1-4; D is undetermined. Germline lookup yields CDR1 LGHNA and CDR2 YNFKEQ. This CDR3 contains 9 residues. Between the trimmed V and J ends, which lost 7 bases and 15 bases, there was a span of 9 bases.

The V gene is TRBV20-1, the J gene TRBJ1-5; possibly TRBD1 for D (6 bases). V lost 4 bases to trimming and J lost 6 bases, with 13 bases between them. CDR3 length equals 13 residues. Germline lookup yields CDR1 DFQATT and CDR2 SNEGSKA (reference sequence). CDR3 coding DNA: TGCAGTGCTAACACAGGGCGAGGTCAGCCCCAGCATTTT. Translated, it gives CSANTGRGQPQHF.

The chain joins TRBV5-1 to TRBJ1-2, with TRBD1 matching 12 bases. In germline, CDR1 is SGHRS, CDR2 YFSETQ. V dropped 2 bases and J dropped 3; count of bases not matched to a gene: 5. The CDR3 consists of 16 residues. As DNA, the CDR3 is TGCGCCAGCAGCTTATGGGGACAGGGGGCAGACTATGGCTACACCTTC. It translates to CASSLWGQGADYGYTF.

The rearrangement links TRBV28 to TRBJ2-7; possible D gene TRBD2, 5 bases. Germline-derived CDR1 and CDR2 are MDHEN and SYDVKM. V lost 4 bases, J lost 3 bases, and 16 bases lay in between. The CDR3 is 15 residues long. Here the CDR3 reads CASSSPDSRDYEQYF. The CDR3 bases are TGTGCCAGCAGTTCACCCGACTCGAGGGACTACGAGCAGTACTTC.

The chain recombines TRBV2 with TRBJ1-2; 7 bases are a match to TRBD1. Looked up from germline, CDR1 is SNHLY and CDR2 is FYNNEI. The CDR3 covers 15 residues. The ends lost 4 bases at V and 4 bases at J; junction bases unmatched: 9. This chain's CDR3 is CASSGDRAEVYGYTF. CDR3 bases: TGTGCCAGCAGTGGGGACAGAGCCGAAGTCTATGGCTACACCTTC.

This sequence joins TRBV11-2 and TRBJ1-1; D is possibly TRBD1 (5 bases). CDR1 SGHAT and CDR2 FQNNGV come from the germline V gene. V was clipped by 3 bases and J by 1 base, with 12 bases between them. This CDR3 is 15 amino acids long. Here the CDR3 DNA reads TGTGCCAGCAGCTTCCCTGGGGGAGGGAACACTGAAGCTTTCTTT. Translated, it gives CASSFPGGGNTEAFF.

This clonotype has a handful of counts. The gene calls are TRBV7-2 and TRBJ2-7, with D perhaps given as TRBD1 or TRBD2 (5 bases each). The ends were cut back, 2 bases at V and 2 bases at J, with 10 bases in the middle. Germline V gene data show CDR1 as SGHTA and CDR2 as FQGNSA. The CDR3 has 14 amino acids. The CDR3 spells CASSLFEGPYEQYF. CDR3 DNA: TGTGCCAGCAGCTTATTTGAGGGGCCCTACGAGCAGTACTTC.

The chain recombines TRBV12-3 or TRBV12-4 with TRBJ2-3, with no clear D. The CDR3 loop spans 12 amino acids. Deletions cut 4 bases from V and 7 bases from J, with 9 bases between. CDR3 in DNA: TGTGCCAGCAGTTCCAGCACGCATACGCAGTATTTT. Its protein is CASSSSTHTQYF.

This clonotype was observed a few times. The genes are TRBV12-3 or TRBV12-4 and TRBJ1-4; 8 nucleotides agree with TRBD1. V lost 3 bases to trimming and J lost 5 bases; unmatched junction nucleotides: 2. The CDR3 covers 14 residues. CDR3 bases: TGTGCCAGCAGTTTGTGGACAGGGAATGAAAAACTGTTTTTT. It codes for CASSLWTGNEKLFF.

This clonotype was observed many times. The chain combines TRBV7-9 with TRBJ2-5; 10 bases line up with TRBD2. The J call may be mistaken, given a closer DNA end match to TRBJ2-1. The CDR3 runs to 14 residues. The V gene's germline CDR1 is SEHNR and CDR2 FQNEAQ (reference sequence). The CDR3, as DNA: TGTGCCAGCAGCCCGAGCGGGGGGGACAATGAGCAGTTCTTC. Protein: CASSPSGGDNEQFF.

The chain has TRBV20-1 and TRBJ1-1; maybe TRBD1 (6 bases). The CDR3 has 14 residues. Germline V gene data show CDR1 as DFQATT and CDR2 as SNEGSKA (reference sequence). Trimming took 6 bases from V and 4 from J, leaving 18 bases between them. The CDR3 loop is CSAIKQGLGTEAFF. DNA for the CDR3: TGCAGTGCCATCAAACAGGGTTTAGGCACTGAAGCTTTCTTT.

This clonotype was seen only a few times. V and J are TRBV5-1 and TRBJ2-7; a weak D match, TRBD1 (6 bases). This CDR3 is 15 amino acids long. Trimming cost V 0 bases and J 2 bases, with 12 bases left between them. Germline V gives CDR1 SGHRS, CDR2 YFSETQ. CDR3 DNA: TGCGCCAGCAGCTTGGCTGGGACAAACCCCTACGAGCAGTACTTC. It specifies CASSLAGTNPYEQYF.

As for this clonotype: At one of its ends the junction is not consistent with the germline gene, which may arise from a read error. The chain carries TRBV7-2 and TRBJ2-6, with D possibly being TRBD1 (5 bases). Germline loops: CDR1 SGHTA, CDR2 FQGNSA. The CDR3 is 13 residues long. In DNA, the CDR3 is TGTGCCAGCAGCTTATCTGGGGCCGACGTCCTGACTTTC. Translation gives CASSLSGADVLTF.

This clonotype was seen repeatedly, ten times or more. The chain has TRBV20-1 and TRBJ2-1, with 14 bases that match TRBD2. The CDR3 sequence is 20 residues long. J gave up 0 bases and V 0 bases, and 10 bases lay outside the gene matches. CDR1 and CDR2 (germline): DFQATT, SNEGSKA (reference sequence). CDR3 bases: TGCAGTGCTAGAGATAGCTCCGGGACTAGCGGGGGACCCTCCTACAATGAGCAGTTCTTC. It specifies CSARDSSGTSGGPSYNEQFF.

This clonotype appeared once. This chain connects TRBV20-1 to TRBJ2-5, with 11 bases aligning to TRBD2. The DNA end is more similar to TRBJ2-7, so the J call may be wrong. Germline assignment: CDR1 DFQATT and CDR2 SNEGSKA (reference sequence). The CDR3 is 16 amino acids. The CDR3 sequence is CSARYSGRARSYEQYF. The CDR3 DNA follows: TGCAGTGCTAGGTATAGCGGGAGGGCCCGATCCTACGAGCAGTACTTC.

DNA for the CDR3: TGTGCCAGCAGCCCACAGGGCCCAGGGACCCAGTACTTC. Encoded protein: CASSPQGPGTQYF. The chain joins TRBV7-9 to TRBJ2-1; possibly TRBD1 for D (6 bases). The DNA end is more similar to TRBJ2-5, so the J call may be wrong. Per the germline V gene, CDR1 is SEHNR and CDR2 is FQNEAQ (reference sequence). This CDR3 contains 13 residues.

This clonotype has just a few counts. This chain links TRBV6-2 or TRBV6-3 with TRBJ2-7; weak D call: TRBD2 (5 bases). Judging by the DNA end, TRBJ2-5 fits better; the J call may be wrong. The CDR3 has 16 residues. CDR1 and CDR2 from the germline V gene are MNHEY and SVGEGT. DNA for the CDR3: TGTGCCAGCAGTTACACGAGGGTAACCGGGGAGGAGACCCAGTACTTC. Its translation is CASSYTRVTGEETQYF.

Here the CDR3 reads CASSEGGAGGNEQYF. The CDR3 nucleotides are TGTGCCAGCAGTGAAGGTGGGGCAGGGGGCAACGAGCAGTACTTC. J is TRBJ2-7 and V is TRBV25-1; 8 bases align to TRBD1. CDR3 length: 15 amino acids. V trimming: 2 bases; J trimming: 5 bases; junction bases outside the gene matches: 8. Germline V lookup: CDR1 MGHDK, CDR2 SYGVNS.

This clonotype was observed a few times. This rearrangement joins TRBV20-1 to TRBJ2-1; no clear D gene. The V gene lost 1 base and the J gene lost 2 bases, with 6 bases spanning the gap. This CDR3 is 13 amino acids long. The germline V gene encodes CDR1 DFQATT and CDR2 SNEGSKA (reference sequence). The CDR3 here is CSARGDTYNEQFF. DNA for the CDR3: TGCAGTGCTAGAGGAGATACCTACAATGAGCAGTTCTTC.

The gene calls are TRBV7-2 and TRBJ2-3, with 7 nucleotides matching TRBD2. J gave up 5 bases and V 5 bases, and 4 bases lay outside the gene matches. Germline V gene lookup returns CDR1 SGHTA and CDR2 FQGNSA. This CDR3 contains 13 residues. In DNA form, the CDR3 reads TGTGCCAGCAGCCCGGCTAGCGGAGATACGCAGTATTTT. This translates into CASSPASGDTQYF. Variable domain in full (rest from reference TRBV7-2 and TRBJ2-3): GAGVSQSPSNKVTEKGKDVELRCDPISGHTALYWYRQSLGQGLEFLIYFQGNSAPDKSGLPSDRFSAERTGGSVSTLTIQRTQQEDSAVYLCASSPASGDTQYFGPGTRLTVL.

This rearrangement joins TRBV11-2 to TRBJ2-3; 15 nucleotides line up with TRBD2. The V gene end was trimmed by 5 bases and the J gene end by 5 bases; junction bases not matched to a gene: 8. The CDR3 extends over 17 amino acids. Germline CDR1 is SGHAT and CDR2 is FQNNGV. CDR3 sequence reads: CASSRPGTSGGKDTQYF. The CDR3 nucleotides are TGTGCCAGCAGCCGTCCCGGGACTAGCGGGGGGAAAGATACGCAGTATTTT.

The DNA for the CDR3 is TGTGCCAGTAGTATCCTCCCCCGACTAGATATCAATGAGCAGTTCTTC. It codes for CASSILPRLDINEQFF. The chain is built from TRBV19 and TRBJ2-1; maybe TRBD2 (6 bases). The CDR3 is made up of 16 amino acids. The ends were cut back, 3 bases at V and 6 bases at J, with 18 bases in the middle. The germline gives CDR1 LNHDA, CDR2 SQIVND (reference sequence).

The rearrangement uses TRBV29-1 and TRBJ2-1, with 12 bases aligning to TRBD2. V trimming: 7 bases; J trimming: 0 bases; junction bases outside the gene matches: 10. CDR1 and CDR2 from the germline V gene are SQVTM and ANQGSEA. This CDR3 is built from 17 residues. The chain's CDR3 is CSALTSGGKSSYNEQFF. CDR3 coding DNA: TGCAGCGCCTTGACTAGCGGGGGCAAGAGCTCCTACAATGAGCAGTTCTTC.

This clonotype has a handful of counts. The chain carries TRBV7-3 and TRBJ2-5; D not certain. The germline gives CDR1 SGHTA, CDR2 FQGTGA. This CDR3 region has 14 residues. V was cut by 1 base and J by 6 bases, with 12 bases left in between. The CDR3 loop reads CASSLSVATKTQYF. CDR3 DNA sequence: TGTGCCAGCAGCTTAAGCGTAGCTACGAAGACCCAGTACTTC.

This chain uses TRBV7-9 with TRBJ2-5; 12 bases fit TRBD1. The better agreement between TRBJ2-1 and the DNA end casts doubt on the J call. The CDR3 is 15 amino acids. Germline V gene sequence: CDR1 SEHNR, CDR2 FQNEAQ (reference sequence). The CDR3 bases are TGTGCCAGCAGCCCCCGGGACAGGGGGCTCGATGAGCAGTTCTTC. This translates into CASSPRDRGLDEQFF.

The chain employs TRBV30 and TRBJ2-3, with 10 bases identical to TRBD2. This CDR3 contains 15 residues. J gave up 5 bases and V 0 bases, and 5 bases lay outside the gene matches. Germline V gene sequence: CDR1 GTSNPN, CDR2 SVGIG (reference sequence). DNA for the CDR3: TGTGCCTGGAGTGTAGCGGGGGGGCCCCGAGATACGCAGTATTTT. This gives the protein CAWSVAGGPRDTQYF.

This clonotype turned up a few times. The gene calls are TRBV15 and TRBJ2-5; 8 positions agree with TRBD1. CDR1 and CDR2 from the germline V gene are LNHNV and YYDKDF (reference sequence). CDR3 length equals 14 residues. V was pared by 5 bases and J by 4 bases, with 6 bases of the junction left unmatched. The CDR3 DNA reads as TGTGCCACCAGCGTAGACGGACAGGGAGAGACCCAGTACTTC. Protein sequence: CATSVDGQGETQYF.

This clonotype came up a few times. In nucleotides, the CDR3 is TGTGCCAGCAGCTTACAGGCCCTTGGGGGCTACACCTTC. Protein sequence: CASSLQALGGYTF. The chain carries TRBV7-6 and TRBJ1-2; D remains ambiguous. Trimming left V 2 bases short and J 8 bases short, with 12 bases between. CDR1 SGHVS and CDR2 FNYEAQ come from the germline V gene. This CDR3 spans 13 amino acids.

This clonotype was detected only a few times. The J gene is TRBJ2-7, the V gene TRBV5-1; TRBD1 is a possible D gene (5 bases). The germline gives CDR1 SGHRS, CDR2 YFSETQ. V lost 0 bases and J 4 bases, leaving 11 bases between the germline ends. This CDR3 spans 14 amino acids. The CDR3 bases are TGCGCCAGCAGCTTGGCCGAAGGGGCTTACGAGCAGTACTTC. It encodes CASSLAEGAYEQYF.